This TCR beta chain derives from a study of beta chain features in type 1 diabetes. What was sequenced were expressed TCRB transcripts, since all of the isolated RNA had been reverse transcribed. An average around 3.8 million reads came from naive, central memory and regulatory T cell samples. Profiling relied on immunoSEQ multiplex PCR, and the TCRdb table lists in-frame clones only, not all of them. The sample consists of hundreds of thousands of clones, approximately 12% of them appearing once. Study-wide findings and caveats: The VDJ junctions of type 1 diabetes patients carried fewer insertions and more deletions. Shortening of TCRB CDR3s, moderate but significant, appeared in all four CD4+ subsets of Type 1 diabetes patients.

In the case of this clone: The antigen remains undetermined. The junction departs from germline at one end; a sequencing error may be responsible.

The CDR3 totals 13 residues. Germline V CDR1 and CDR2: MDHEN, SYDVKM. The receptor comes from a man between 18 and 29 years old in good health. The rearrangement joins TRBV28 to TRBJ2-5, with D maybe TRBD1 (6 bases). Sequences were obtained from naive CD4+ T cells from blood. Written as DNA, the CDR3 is TGTGCCAGCAGTACCACCCCTGACAGGACGTGTAACTTC. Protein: CASSTTPDRTCNF.